One T cell receptor (beta chain) is described in this entry. The Seattle patients joined while their infection was active and were tracked longitudinally afterward. This CDR3 has 16 amino acids. With 4 bases clipped from V and 7 bases from J, the junction kept 11 bases outside the gene matches. CDR1 is LNHDA, CDR2 SQIVND, per germline (reference sequence). These data originate in a study of blood T cell repertoires in COVID-19. Looking at the study overall: Donors in the United States, Italy and Spain gave samples during acute or convalescent COVID-19. T cells, B-cell-depleted T cells, or PBMCs supplied cDNA or gDNA.

In the original analysis: Amplification of reference gene primers provided the estimated nucleated cell counts. Data came from immunoSEQ multiplex PCR; TCRdb stores just in-frame clones and leaves some out. V, J and clone size are those of that table, while D and trimming were read from the DNA. This table holds a few hundred thousand clones, 75% to 85% found once. Specimen: peripheral blood. The TCR originated in an older woman with COVID-19, enrolled during active disease. The chain employs TRBV19 and TRBJ1-5; TRBD1 aligns across 9 bases. The CDR3 coding sequence is TGTGCCAGTAGTACACCCGGGACAGGGTCCGGACAGCCCCAGCATTTT. As protein: CASSTPGTGSGQPQHF.